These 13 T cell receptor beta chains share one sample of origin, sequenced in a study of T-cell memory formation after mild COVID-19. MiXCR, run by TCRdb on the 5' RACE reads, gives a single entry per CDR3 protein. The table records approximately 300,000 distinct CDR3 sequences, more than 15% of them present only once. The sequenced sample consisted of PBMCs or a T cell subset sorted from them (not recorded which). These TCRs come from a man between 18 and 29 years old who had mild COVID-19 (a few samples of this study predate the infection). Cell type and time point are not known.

The CDR3 protein is CASSRGRRINTEAFF. CDR3 sequence (DNA): TGTGCCAGCTCTCGGGGGAGACGAATAAACACTGAAGCTTTCTTT. The chain couples TRBV18 to TRBJ1-1, with D possibly being TRBD1 (5 bases). Trimming shortened V by 6 bases and J by 2 bases, and 16 bases separated the two germline ends. There are 15 residues in the CDR3. Germline lookup yields CDR1 KGHSH and CDR2 LQKENI.

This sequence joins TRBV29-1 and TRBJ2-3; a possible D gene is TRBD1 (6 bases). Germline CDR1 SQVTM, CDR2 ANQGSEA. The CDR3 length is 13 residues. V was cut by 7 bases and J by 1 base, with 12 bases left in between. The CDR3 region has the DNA TGCAGCGACACAGGGTCCGGCACAGATACGCAGTATTTT. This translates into CSDTGSGTDTQYF.

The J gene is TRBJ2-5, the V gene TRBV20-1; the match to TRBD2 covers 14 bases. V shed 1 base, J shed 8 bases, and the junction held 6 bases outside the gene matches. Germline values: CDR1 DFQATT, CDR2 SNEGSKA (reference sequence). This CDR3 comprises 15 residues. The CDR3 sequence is CSARATGTSGGTQYF. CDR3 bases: TGCAGTGCTAGAGCTACCGGGACTAGCGGGGGTACCCAGTACTTC.

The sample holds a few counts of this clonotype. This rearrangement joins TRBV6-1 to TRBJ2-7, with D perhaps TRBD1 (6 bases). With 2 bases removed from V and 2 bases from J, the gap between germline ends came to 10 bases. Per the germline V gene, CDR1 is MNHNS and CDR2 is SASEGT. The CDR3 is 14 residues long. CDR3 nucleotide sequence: TGTGCCAGCAGTGAAAGACAGGCAGCCTACGAGCAGTACTTC. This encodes CASSERQAAYEQYF.

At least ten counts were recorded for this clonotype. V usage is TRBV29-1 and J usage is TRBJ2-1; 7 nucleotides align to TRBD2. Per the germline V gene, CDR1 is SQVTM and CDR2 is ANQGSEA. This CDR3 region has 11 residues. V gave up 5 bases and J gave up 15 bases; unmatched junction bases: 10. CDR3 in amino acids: CSVHKRGYLFF. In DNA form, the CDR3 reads TGCAGCGTTCATAAGCGGGGATATCTGTTCTTC.

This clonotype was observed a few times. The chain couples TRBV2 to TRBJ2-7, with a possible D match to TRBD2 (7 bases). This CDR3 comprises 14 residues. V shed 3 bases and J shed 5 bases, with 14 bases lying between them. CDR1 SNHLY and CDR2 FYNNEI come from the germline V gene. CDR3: CASSDTGGLDEQYV. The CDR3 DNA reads TGTGCCAGCAGTGATACGGGGGGCTTGGACGAGCAGTACGTC.

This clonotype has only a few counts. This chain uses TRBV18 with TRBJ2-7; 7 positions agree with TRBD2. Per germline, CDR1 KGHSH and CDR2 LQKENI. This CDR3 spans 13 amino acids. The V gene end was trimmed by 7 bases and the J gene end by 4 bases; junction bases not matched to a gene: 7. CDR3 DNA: TGTGCCAGCTGCCTAGCGGTTGGATACGAGCAGTACTTC. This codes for CASCLAVGYEQYF.

CDR3 loop: CASSQDWGGTYNEQFF. The DNA of the CDR3 is TGCGCCAGCAGCCAAGATTGGGGGGGGACGTACAATGAGCAGTTCTTC. The chain uses TRBV4-1 and TRBJ2-1; 7 positions agree with TRBD2. The CDR3 loop spans 16 amino acids. CDR1 is MGHRA, CDR2 YSYEKL, per germline. The trim removed 0 bases at V and 4 bases at J, leaving 6 bases unmatched.

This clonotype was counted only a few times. CDR3: CASSQSQGQYYGYTF. The CDR3 bases are TGCGCCAGCAGCCAATCTCAGGGCCAATACTATGGCTACACCTTC. The chain is built from TRBV4-3 and TRBJ1-2; tentative D call: TRBD1 (5 bases). Deletions cut 2 bases from V and 3 bases from J, with 13 bases between. Germline CDR1 LGHNA, CDR2 YSLEER. The CDR3 covers 15 residues.

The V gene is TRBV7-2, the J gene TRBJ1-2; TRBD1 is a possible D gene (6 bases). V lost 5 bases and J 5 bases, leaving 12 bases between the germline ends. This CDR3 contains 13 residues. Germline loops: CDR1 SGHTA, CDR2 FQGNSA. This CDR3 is CASSRTGRYGYTF. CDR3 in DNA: TGTGCCAGCAGCAGAACAGGGAGATATGGCTACACCTTC.

The CDR3 loop reads CASSFADRAYYQGPLHF. CDR3 coding DNA: TGTGCCAGCAGCTTTGCGGACAGGGCCTACTATCAAGGACCCCTCCACTTT. This chain joins TRBV7-2 and TRBJ1-6; 8 nucleotides line up with TRBD1. The V and J ends lost 3 bases and 12 bases, in that order; junction bases with no gene match: 16. Germline loops: CDR1 SGHTA, CDR2 FQGNSA. CDR3 size: 17 residues.

CDR3 sequence reads: CASSPDKNQPQHF. The CDR3 DNA is TGTGCCAGCTCACCCGATAAAAATCAGCCCCAGCATTTT. The chain combines TRBV18 with TRBJ1-5; no reliable D call. Germline loops: CDR1 KGHSH, CDR2 LQKENI. V lost 3 bases, J lost 4 bases, and 7 bases lay in between. The CDR3 is made up of 13 amino acids.

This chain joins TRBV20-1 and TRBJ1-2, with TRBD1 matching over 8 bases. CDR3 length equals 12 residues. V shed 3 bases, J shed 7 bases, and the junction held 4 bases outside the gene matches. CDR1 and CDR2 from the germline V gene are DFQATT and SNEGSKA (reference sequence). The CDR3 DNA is TGCAGTGCTAGGGCCAGGGGGCTTGGCTACACCTTC. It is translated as CSARARGLGYTF.